This T cell receptor (beta chain) stems from a study of blood T cells in healthy people across ages. On this clonotype: The antigen remains unidentified.

Each sample provided at least 5 micrograms of extracted total RNA. General study results and limits: More naive CD4+ cells and higher diversity were found in long-lived than in aged donors.

Combining a sample-barcoded 5' primer with a J-beta primer mix, a second PCR ran for roughly 7 to 12 cycles. Unique molecular identifiers of 12 random nucleotides labeled each cDNA. Every sample gave at least 2.5 million paired-end reads containing CDR3. TCRdb recomputed calls from the 5' RACE reads with MiXCR, one row per CDR3 protein. The sample includes about 720,000 distinct CDR3 sequences, 20% to 25% seen only once; the top ten take about 22%. Trimming removed 1 base from V and 6 bases from J; junction bases left unmatched: 4. The V gene's germline CDR1 is SGHDN and CDR2 FVKESK. The CDR3 spans 15 residues.

The J gene is TRBJ2-1, the V gene TRBV14, with 9 bases matching TRBD2. Input material: blood. The sequence was collected from a man between 70 and 80 years old in good health. Written as DNA, the CDR3 is TGTGCCAGCAGCCAAGTAGCGGGAGCAATCAATGAGCAGTTCTTC. Translated: CASSQVAGAINEQFF.